These 16 T cell receptor beta chains share one sample of origin, sequenced in a study of read filtering for tumor transcriptome and immune sequencing. From approximately 400 ng of RNA, a library with molecular barcoded alpha/delta and beta/gamma adaptors was made. Using its own MiXCR run on the reads, TCRdb lists one record per CDR3 protein. The table includes approximately 40,000 distinct CDR3 sequences, 13% to 15% detected once. Material: a population of CD138-negative cells sorted from bone marrow. Source of these receptors: a donor at least 40 years old with multiple myeloma.

This clonotype was detected a few times. This could be a read error, since a much larger clone is one nucleotide away. The chain combines TRBV7-2 with TRBJ1-2; D is ambiguous. V was trimmed by 3 bases and J by 6 bases, leaving 8 bases between them. This CDR3 region has 12 residues. The germline V gene encodes CDR1 SGHTA and CDR2 FQGNSA. DNA of the CDR3: TGTGCCAGCAGCTTCAATCTCCATGGCTACACCTTC. Translation: CASSFNLHGYTF. Based on the CDR3 plus reference TRBV7-2 and TRBJ1-2, the full variable domain is GAGVSQSPSNKVTEKGKDVELRCDPISGHTALYWYRQSLGQGLEFLIYFQGNSAPDKSGLPSDRFSAERTGGSVSTLTIQRTQQEDSAVYLCASSFNLHGYTFGSGTRLTVV.

In this sample, this clonotype turned up many times. This rearrangement joins TRBV7-2 to TRBJ2-3; TRBD1 aligns across 10 bases. With V trimmed by 5 bases and J by 3 bases, 5 bases remained unmatched. Looked up from germline, CDR1 is SGHTA and CDR2 is FQGNSA. The CDR3 covers 15 residues. The chain's CDR3 is CASSTGQGLTDTQYF. Written as DNA, the CDR3 is TGTGCCAGCAGCACGGGACAGGGGTTGACAGATACGCAGTATTTT. Full variable domain (outside the CDR3, taken from reference TRBV7-2 and TRBJ2-3): GAGVSQSPSNKVTEKGKDVELRCDPISGHTALYWYRQSLGQGLEFLIYFQGNSAPDKSGLPSDRFSAERTGGSVSTLTIQRTQQEDSAVYLCASSTGQGLTDTQYFGPGTRLTVL.

In its sample, this clonotype is medium-sized (0.01 to 0.1%). The DNA for the CDR3 is TGTGCCAGCAGTCAACCTCCCCAAGAGACCCAGTACTTC. This translates into CASSQPPQETQYF. The V gene is TRBV6-2 or TRBV6-3, the J gene TRBJ2-5; D is undetermined. The length of the CDR3 is 13 residues. Per the germline V gene, CDR1 is MNHEY and CDR2 is SVGEGT. V lost 5 bases, J lost 1 base, and 8 bases lay in between.

The CDR3 DNA reads TGCGCCAGCAGCCAAGCTGCAGGAGCGGGGGGGCCCAGTGAGCAGTTCTTC. Amino acids: CASSQAAGAGGPSEQFF. This chain connects TRBV4-1 to TRBJ2-1; 10 nucleotides match TRBD2. CDR1 is MGHRA and CDR2 is YSYEKL in the germline V gene. Unmatched junction bases numbered 12, after V lost 1 base and J lost 9 bases. The CDR3 consists of 17 residues.

At least ten counts were recorded for this clonotype. The gene calls are TRBV7-2 and TRBJ1-2, with a possible D match to TRBD1 (5 bases). V was trimmed by 2 bases and J by 3 bases, leaving 16 bases between them. The CDR3 loop spans 16 amino acids. Germline values: CDR1 SGHTA, CDR2 FQGNSA. This CDR3 is CASSLRAPTGYYGYTF. In nucleotides, the CDR3 is TGTGCCAGCAGCTTAAGAGCCCCAACAGGTTACTATGGCTACACCTTC.

Sample share makes this clonotype medium-sized. The CDR3 DNA reads as TGTGCCAGCAGTTTGACAGGGGGGTACAATGAGCAGTTCTTC. Translated: CASSLTGGYNEQFF. V usage is TRBV12-3 or TRBV12-4 and J usage is TRBJ2-1, with TRBD1 matching 9 bases. The CDR3 covers 14 residues. J gave up 4 bases and V 3 bases, and 1 base lay outside the gene matches.

CDR3 coding DNA: TGTGCCAGCTGGGACAGGCTAAAGGGGGAGCTGTTTTTT. It codes for CASWDRLKGELFF. The rearrangement uses TRBV19 and TRBJ2-2; 8 bases line up with TRBD1. CDR3 length: 13 amino acids. Trimming took 9 bases from V and 8 from J; bases not matched to a gene: 8. Germline V gene lookup returns CDR1 LNHDA and CDR2 SQIVND (reference sequence).

As to this clonotype: A much larger clone lies a single base off, so this may be a read error. The chain uses TRBV3-2 and TRBJ2-4; whether TRBD1, the table's D call, matches the DNA was not checked. TRBV3-2 is marked as a pseudogene. This CDR3 has 13 residues. CDR3 protein: CASSPWTGDIKYF. CDR3 coding DNA: TGTGCCAGCAGCCCTTGGACAGGGGACATTAAGTACTTC.

At least ten counts were recorded for this clonotype. The V and J genes are TRBV10-2 and TRBJ1-1; no clear D gene. Trimming stripped 0 bases from V and 3 bases from J, with 5 bases between. Germline V gives CDR1 WSHSY, CDR2 SAAADI. CDR3 size: 13 residues. The CDR3 region is CASSESPDTEAFF. The CDR3 DNA is TGCGCCAGCAGTGAGTCCCCGGACACTGAAGCTTTCTTT.

This clonotype was seen many times. The chain couples TRBV11-2 to TRBJ2-5, with D unresolved. CDR3 length: 14 residues. CDR1 is SGHAT and CDR2 is FQNNGV in the germline V gene. V dropped 1 base and J dropped 5 bases, with 11 bases sitting between them. CDR3 region: CASSLGTKEETQYF. In DNA form, the CDR3 reads TGTGCCAGCAGCTTAGGTACTAAGGAGGAGACCCAGTACTTC.

This clonotype came up many times. The chain employs TRBV20-1 and TRBJ2-3, with a tentative D call TRBD2 (5 bases). The germline gives CDR1 DFQATT, CDR2 SNEGSKA (reference sequence). The CDR3 spans 14 residues. V shed 3 bases and J shed 2 bases, with 12 bases lying between them. CDR3: CSASMAGLTDTQYF. Here the CDR3 DNA reads TGCAGTGCTAGTATGGCGGGCCTCACAGATACGCAGTATTTT.

This clonotype was recorded at least ten times. This is likely a read error, given that the CDR3 carries no conserved phenylalanine or tryptophan at its end. The chain is built from TRBV3-1 and TRBJ1-1; D is perhaps TRBD1 (5 bases). Germline lookup yields CDR1 LGHDT and CDR2 YNNKEL (reference sequence). Trimming shortened V by 1 base and J by 4 bases, and 10 bases separated the two germline ends. The CDR3 runs 14 residues. The CDR3 protein is CASSQGRVGTEAFS. The CDR3 bases are TGTGCCAGCAGCCAAGGCAGGGTCGGCACTGAAGCTTTCTCT.

This clonotype was seen at least ten times. This chain connects TRBV25-1 to TRBJ1-4, with D hard to call. V shed 3 bases and J shed 5 bases, with 13 bases lying between them. Germline CDR1 is MGHDK and CDR2 is SYGVNS. The CDR3 totals 15 residues. The CDR3 is CASSDNPGGNEKLFF. CDR3 nucleotides: TGTGCCAGCAGTGATAACCCAGGAGGGAATGAAAAACTGTTTTTT.

Remarks on this clonotype: This may arise from a read error, as a much more abundant clone is one base away. The chain employs TRBV27 and TRBJ2-1; D may be TRBD2 (6 bases). Germline-derived CDR1 and CDR2 are MNHEY and SMNVEV (reference sequence). The CDR3 runs to 13 residues. In nucleotides, the CDR3 is TGTGTCAGCAGTTTCCCTTCCGGGGGAGAGCAGTTCTTC. The encoded protein is CVSSFPSGGEQFF.

Many counts were recorded for this clonotype. This chain uses TRBV6-6 with TRBJ1-2; D call uncertain. Germline CDR1 and CDR2: MNHNY and SVGAGI (reference sequence). The length of the CDR3 is 14 residues. Trimming removed 5 bases from V and 3 bases from J, with 13 bases in between. The CDR3 region is CASSPRGRYYGYTF. CDR3 nucleotide sequence: TGTGCCAGCAGTCCCCGAGGGCGCTACTATGGCTACACCTTC.

This clonotype was recorded at least ten times. This chain connects TRBV7-3 to TRBJ1-1; the D gene is possibly TRBD1 (6 bases). With 5 bases removed from V and 2 bases from J, the gap between germline ends came to 9 bases. The germline V gene encodes CDR1 SGHTA and CDR2 FQGTGA. The CDR3 contains 13 residues. The CDR3 bases are TGTGCCAGCAGCCCCGGGACAAACACTGAAGCTTTCTTT. This translates into CASSPGTNTEAFF.